This T cell receptor (beta chain) is drawn from a study of tumor-infiltrating lymphocytes in primary liver carcinoma. Germline DNA was extracted alongside blood RNA, which was obtained from unsorted whole blood. Researchers generated TCR beta cDNA from roughly 520 ng of total RNA, relying on a constant-region primer. Investigators got TCR beta libraries out of three nested multiplex PCR rounds, done with slightly modified ARM-PCR. TRBV1-TRBV30 forward and Cbeta reverse primers drove the first two roughly 10-cycle rounds. From the multiplex PCR reads, TCRdb called clonotypes with MiXCR, one entry per CDR3 protein. The repertoire holds about 210,000 distinct CDR3 sequences, with about 61% as singletons. This clonotype came up a few times. Germline-derived CDR1 and CDR2 are MNHNY and SVGAGI (reference sequence). Unmatched junction bases numbered 2, after V lost 10 bases and J lost 3 bases. The CDR3 sequence is 12 residues long.

The J gene is TRBJ2-3, the V gene TRBV6-6, with 9 positions matching TRBD2. Sample: peripheral blood. The TCR originated in a woman aged 55-69 years with primary liver carcinoma and hepatitis B virus infection. The CDR3 sequence is CAIAGATDTQYF. In nucleotides, the CDR3 is TGTGCCATAGCGGGAGCAACAGATACGCAGTATTTT.